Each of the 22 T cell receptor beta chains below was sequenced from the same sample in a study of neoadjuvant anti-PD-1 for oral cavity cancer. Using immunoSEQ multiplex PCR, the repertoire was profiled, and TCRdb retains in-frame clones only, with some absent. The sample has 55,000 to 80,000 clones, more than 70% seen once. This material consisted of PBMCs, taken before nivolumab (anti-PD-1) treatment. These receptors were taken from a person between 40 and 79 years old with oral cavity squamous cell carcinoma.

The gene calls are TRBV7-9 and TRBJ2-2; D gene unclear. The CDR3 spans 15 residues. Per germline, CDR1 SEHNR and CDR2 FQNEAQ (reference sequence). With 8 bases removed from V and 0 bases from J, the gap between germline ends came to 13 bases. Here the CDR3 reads CASGIQIANTGELFF. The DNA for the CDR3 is TGTGCCAGCGGAATACAGATAGCGAACACCGGGGAGCTGTTTTTT.

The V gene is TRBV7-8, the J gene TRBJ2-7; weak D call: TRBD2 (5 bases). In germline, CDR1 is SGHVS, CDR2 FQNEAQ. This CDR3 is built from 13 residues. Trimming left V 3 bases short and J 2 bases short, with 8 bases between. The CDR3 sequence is CASSLMRAYEQYF. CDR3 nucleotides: TGTGCCAGCAGCTTGATGAGGGCCTACGAGCAGTACTTC.

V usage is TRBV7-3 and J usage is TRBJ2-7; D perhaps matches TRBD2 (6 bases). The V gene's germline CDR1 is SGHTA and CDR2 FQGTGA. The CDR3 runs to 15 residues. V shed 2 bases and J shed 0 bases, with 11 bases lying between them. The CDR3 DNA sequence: TGTGCCAGCAGCTTAGGCGGGGCGAGCTCCTACGAGCAGTACTTC. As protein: CASSLGGASSYEQYF.

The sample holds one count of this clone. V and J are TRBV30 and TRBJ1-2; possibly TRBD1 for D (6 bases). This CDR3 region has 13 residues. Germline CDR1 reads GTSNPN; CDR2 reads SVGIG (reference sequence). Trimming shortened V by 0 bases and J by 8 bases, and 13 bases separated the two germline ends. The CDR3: CAWSVTGRGGYTF. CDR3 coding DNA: TGTGCCTGGAGTGTTACAGGGCGGGGCGGCTACACCTTC.

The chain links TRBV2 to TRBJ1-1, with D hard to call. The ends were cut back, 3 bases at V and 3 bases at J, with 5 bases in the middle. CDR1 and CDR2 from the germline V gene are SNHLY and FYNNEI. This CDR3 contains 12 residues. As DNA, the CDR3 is TGTGCCAGCAGTGACGTAGACACTGAAGCTTTCTTT. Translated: CASSDVDTEAFF. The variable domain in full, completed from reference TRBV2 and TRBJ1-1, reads EPEVTQTPSHQVTQMGQEVILRCVPISNHLYFYWYRQILGQKVEFLVSFYNNEISEKSEIFDDQFSVERPDGSNFTLKIRSTKLEDSAMYFCASSDVDTEAFFGQGTRLTVV.

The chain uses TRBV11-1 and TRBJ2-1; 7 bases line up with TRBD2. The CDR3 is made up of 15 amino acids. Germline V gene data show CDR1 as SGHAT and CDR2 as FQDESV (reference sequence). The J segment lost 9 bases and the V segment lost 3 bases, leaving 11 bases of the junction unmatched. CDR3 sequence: CASSFGGGRAVEQFF. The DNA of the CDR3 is TGTGCCAGCAGCTTCGGAGGTGGGAGGGCCGTTGAGCAGTTCTTC.

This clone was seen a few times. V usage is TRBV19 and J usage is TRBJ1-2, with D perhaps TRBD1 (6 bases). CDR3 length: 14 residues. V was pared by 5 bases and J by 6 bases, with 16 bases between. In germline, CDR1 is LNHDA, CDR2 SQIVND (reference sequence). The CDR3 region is CASSVRTASNGYTF. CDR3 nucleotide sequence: TGTGCCAGTAGTGTGAGGACAGCTTCGAATGGCTACACCTTC.

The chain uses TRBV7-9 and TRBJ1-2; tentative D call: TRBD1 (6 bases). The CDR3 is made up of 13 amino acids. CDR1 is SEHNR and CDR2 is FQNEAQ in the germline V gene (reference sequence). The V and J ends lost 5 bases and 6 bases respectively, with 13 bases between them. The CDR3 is CASSQTGYDGYTF. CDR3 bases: TGTGCCAGCAGCCAGACAGGTTATGATGGCTACACCTTC.

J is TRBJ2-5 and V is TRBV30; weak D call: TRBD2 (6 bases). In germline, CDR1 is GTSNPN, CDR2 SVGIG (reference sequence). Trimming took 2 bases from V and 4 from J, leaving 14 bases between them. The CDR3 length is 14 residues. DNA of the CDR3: TGTGCCTGGAGTCGGGGGTACCATGGAGAGACCCAGTACTTC. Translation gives CAWSRGYHGETQYF.

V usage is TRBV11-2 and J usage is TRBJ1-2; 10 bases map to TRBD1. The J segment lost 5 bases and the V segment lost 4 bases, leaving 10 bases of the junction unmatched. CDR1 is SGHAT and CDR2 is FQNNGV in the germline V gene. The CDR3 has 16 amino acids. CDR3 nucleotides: TGTGCCAGCAGCTCCGTCCGGGACAGGGGTGCATATGGCTACACCTTC. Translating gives CASSSVRDRGAYGYTF.

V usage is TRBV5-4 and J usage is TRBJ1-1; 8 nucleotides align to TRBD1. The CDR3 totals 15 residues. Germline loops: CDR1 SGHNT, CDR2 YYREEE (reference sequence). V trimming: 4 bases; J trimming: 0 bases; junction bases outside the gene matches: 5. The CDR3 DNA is TGTGCCAGCAGCGAAAGGACAGGGATGAACACTGAAGCTTTCTTT. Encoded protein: CASSERTGMNTEAFF.

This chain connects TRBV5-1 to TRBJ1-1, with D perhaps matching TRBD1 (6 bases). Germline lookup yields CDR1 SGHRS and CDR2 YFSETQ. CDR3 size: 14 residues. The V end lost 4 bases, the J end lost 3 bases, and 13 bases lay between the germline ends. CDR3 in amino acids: CASSQGLGYTEAFF. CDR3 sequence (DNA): TGCGCCAGCAGCCAGGGGCTGGGGTACACTGAAGCTTTCTTT.

CDR3 loop: CASSGVRSEQNTGELFF. DNA of the CDR3: TGTGCCAGCAGCGGGGTTCGATCCGAACAGAACACCGGGGAGCTGTTTTTT. The chain links TRBV11-2 to TRBJ2-2, with D unresolved. The CDR3 length is 17 residues. Trimming left V 5 bases short and J 1 base short, with 17 bases between. CDR1 and CDR2 (germline): SGHAT, FQNNGV.

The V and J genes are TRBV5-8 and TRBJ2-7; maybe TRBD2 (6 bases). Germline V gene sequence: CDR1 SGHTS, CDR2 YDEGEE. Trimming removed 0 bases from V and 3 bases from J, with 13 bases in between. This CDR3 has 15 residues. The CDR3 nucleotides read TGTGCCAGCAGCTTGGCCGGGACTGGTGTCTACGAGCAGTACTTC. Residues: CASSLAGTGVYEQYF.

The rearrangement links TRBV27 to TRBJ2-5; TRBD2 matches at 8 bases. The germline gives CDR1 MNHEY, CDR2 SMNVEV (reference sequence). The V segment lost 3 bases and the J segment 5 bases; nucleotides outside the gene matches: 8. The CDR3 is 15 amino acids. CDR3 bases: TGTGCCAGCAGTTTTTCGGGGGGGAATTTTGAGACCCAGTACTTC. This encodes CASSFSGGNFETQYF.

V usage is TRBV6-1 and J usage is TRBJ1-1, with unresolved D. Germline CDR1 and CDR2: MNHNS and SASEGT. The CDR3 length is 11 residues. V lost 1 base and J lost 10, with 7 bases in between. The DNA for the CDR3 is TGTGCCAGCAGTGAAGGGTTAGGAGCTTTCTTT. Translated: CASSEGLGAFF.

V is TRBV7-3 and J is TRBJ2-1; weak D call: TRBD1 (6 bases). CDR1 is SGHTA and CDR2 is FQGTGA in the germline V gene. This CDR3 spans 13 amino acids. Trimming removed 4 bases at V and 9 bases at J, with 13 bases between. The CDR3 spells CASSSQTRGEQFF. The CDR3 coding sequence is TGTGCCAGCAGCTCCCAAACCAGGGGTGAGCAGTTCTTC.

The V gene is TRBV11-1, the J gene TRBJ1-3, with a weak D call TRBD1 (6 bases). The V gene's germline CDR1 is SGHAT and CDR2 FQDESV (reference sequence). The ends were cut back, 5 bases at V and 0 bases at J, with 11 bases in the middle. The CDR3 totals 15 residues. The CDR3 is CASSLRTVSGNTIYF. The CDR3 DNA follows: TGTGCCAGCAGCCTAAGGACAGTCTCTGGAAACACCATATATTTT.

The CDR3 DNA follows: TGCAGCGTTGATAGGGGGCAGAACACTGAAGCTTTCTTT. It yields the protein CSVDRGQNTEAFF. The chain couples TRBV29-1 to TRBJ1-1; 7 bases align to TRBD1. CDR3 size: 13 residues. V lost 3 bases to trimming and J lost 1 base; unmatched junction nucleotides: 2. The germline V gene encodes CDR1 SQVTM and CDR2 ANQGSEA.

CDR3 nucleotides: TGCGCCAGCAGCTTAGGACAGGGGGCTCAAGAGACCCAGTACTTC. Its translation: CASSLGQGAQETQYF. The rearrangement joins TRBV5-1 to TRBJ2-5, with 11 bases identical to TRBD1. Germline V gene sequence: CDR1 SGHRS, CDR2 YFSETQ. The CDR3 is 15 amino acids. The junction had 2 bases not matched to a gene; V was cut back by 2 bases and J by 2 bases.

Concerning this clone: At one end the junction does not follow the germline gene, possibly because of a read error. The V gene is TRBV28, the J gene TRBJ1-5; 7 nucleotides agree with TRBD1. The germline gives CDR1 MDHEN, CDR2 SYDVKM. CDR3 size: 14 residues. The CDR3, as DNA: TGTGCCAGCCAAACAGGGGTCGGGAATCAGCCCCAGCATTTC. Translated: CASQTGVGNQPQHF.

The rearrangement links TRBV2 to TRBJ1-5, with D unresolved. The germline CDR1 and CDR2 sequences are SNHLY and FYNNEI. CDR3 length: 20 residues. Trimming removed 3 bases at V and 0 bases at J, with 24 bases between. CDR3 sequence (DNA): TGTGCCAGCAGTGAGTTATCCCCTTGGACGGGAAGCTATAGCAATCAGCCCCAGCATTTT. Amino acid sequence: CASSELSPWTGSYSNQPQHF.